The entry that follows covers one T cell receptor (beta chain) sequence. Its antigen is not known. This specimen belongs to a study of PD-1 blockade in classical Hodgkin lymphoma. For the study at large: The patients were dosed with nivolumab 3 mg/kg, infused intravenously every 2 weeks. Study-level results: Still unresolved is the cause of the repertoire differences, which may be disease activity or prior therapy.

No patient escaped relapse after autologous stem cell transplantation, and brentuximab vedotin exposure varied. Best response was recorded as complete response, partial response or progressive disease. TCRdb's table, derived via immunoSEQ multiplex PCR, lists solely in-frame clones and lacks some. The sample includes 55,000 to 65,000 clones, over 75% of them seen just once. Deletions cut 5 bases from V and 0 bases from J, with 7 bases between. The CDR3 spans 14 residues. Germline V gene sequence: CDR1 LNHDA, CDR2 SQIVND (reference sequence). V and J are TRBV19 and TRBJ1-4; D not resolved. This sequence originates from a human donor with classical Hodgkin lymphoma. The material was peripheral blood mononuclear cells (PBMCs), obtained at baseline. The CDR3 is CASSRGPTNEKLFF. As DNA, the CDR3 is TGTGCCAGTAGTCGGGGTCCAACTAATGAAAAACTGTTTTTT.